The 14 T cell receptor beta chains in this list originate from one sample, sequenced in a study of T cells in Graves' hyperthyroidism and ophthalmopathy. What was amplified from RNA transcripts were TCR beta CDR3 regions. RT-PCR in the first round (using the HTBI primer set) targeted the TCR CDR3. TCRdb re-analysed the multiplex PCR reads in MiXCR, keeping a single row per CDR3 protein. Of roughly 290,000 distinct CDR3 sequences listed, roughly 13% are singletons. The sample taken for sequencing was blood. The receptors originated from a woman between 40 and 50 years old with Graves' hyperthyroidism.

The genes are TRBV7-9 and TRBJ2-7, with 8 positions matching TRBD1. Germline V CDR1 and CDR2: SEHNR, FQNEAQ (reference sequence). The CDR3 spans 13 residues. Losses at the gene ends were 5 bases for V and 7 bases for J; bases not matched to a gene: 7. CDR3 amino acids: CASSHTTGEEQYF. CDR3 in DNA: TGTGCCAGCAGCCACACGACAGGGGAGGAGCAGTACTTC.

The rearrangement joins TRBV3-1 to TRBJ1-1, with 10 nucleotides matching TRBD1. Germline CDR1 LGHDT, CDR2 YNNKEL (reference sequence). This CDR3 region has 14 residues. Germline trimming cut 1 base from V and 11 bases from J; bases unmatched to any gene: 7. The CDR3 reads CASSQGQGASRAFF. CDR3 in DNA: TGTGCCAGCAGCCAAGGACAGGGGGCCTCTAGGGCTTTCTTT.

This clonotype was seen at least ten times. One end of the junction varies from germline; a read error may be responsible. The chain has TRBV7-2 and TRBJ2-7; 8 bases agree with TRBD2. Germline assignment: CDR1 SGHTA and CDR2 FQGNSA. This CDR3 contains 14 residues. The CDR3 region has the DNA TGTGCTAGCAGCCCTACTAGCGGCACCTACGAGCAGTACTTC. This translates into CASSPTSGTYEQYF.

This clonotype came up many times. The chain links TRBV12-3 or TRBV12-4 to TRBJ1-5, with D hard to call. V was clipped by 5 bases and J by 7 bases, with 15 bases between them. The CDR3 runs to 14 residues. The CDR3: CASSEDWSGQPQHF. CDR3 DNA sequence: TGTGCCAGCAGTGAGGACTGGAGTGGGCAGCCCCAGCATTTT.

This clonotype came up many times. J is TRBJ1-1 and V is TRBV6-1; the D is unclear. V lost 10 bases, J lost 3 bases, and 12 bases lay in between. The germline V gene has CDR1 MNHNS and CDR2 SASEGT. This CDR3 contains 12 residues. The CDR3 spells CATFGEYTEAFF. CDR3 sequence (DNA): TGTGCCACCTTCGGGGAGTACACTGAAGCTTTCTTT.

This clonotype was recorded at least ten times. The CDR3 loop is CASSQDVNTEAFF. The CDR3 bases are TGTGCCAGCAGCCAAGATGTGAACACTGAAGCTTTCTTT. The rearrangement uses TRBV3-1 and TRBJ1-1; D remains ambiguous. The length of the CDR3 is 13 residues. The V end was cut by 0 bases, the J end by 0 bases, with 2 bases between. Germline values: CDR1 LGHDT, CDR2 YNNKEL (reference sequence).

This clonotype was seen repeatedly, ten times or more. The chain couples TRBV2 to TRBJ2-5; TRBD1 matches at 7 bases. Germline CDR1 SNHLY, CDR2 FYNNEI. There are 15 residues in the CDR3. V lost 5 bases to trimming and J lost 5 bases; unmatched junction nucleotides: 11. The CDR3 DNA follows: TGTGCCAGCAGTCAAACACGACAGGGCTCCGAGACCCAGTACTTC. It codes for CASSQTRQGSETQYF.

This clonotype was picked up many times. The V gene is TRBV5-1, the J gene TRBJ2-1, with 8 bases lining up with TRBD2. The CDR3 has 17 amino acids. With 2 bases clipped from V and 2 bases from J, the junction kept 9 bases outside the gene matches. CDR1 is SGHRS and CDR2 is YFSETQ in the germline V gene. The CDR3 region has the DNA TGCGCCAGCAGCTTAAAAGAAGCGGGAGCCACCTACAATGAGCAGTTCTTC. Its protein is CASSLKEAGATYNEQFF.

The sample holds many counts of this clonotype. The gene calls are TRBV20-1 and TRBJ1-2; TRBD1 agrees at 10 bases. Germline trimming cut 2 bases from V and 0 bases from J; bases unmatched to any gene: 9. The CDR3 totals 17 residues. In germline, CDR1 is DFQATT, CDR2 SNEGSKA (reference sequence). The CDR3 DNA reads TGCAGTGCTAGAAAGTCCGGGACAGGGGCTGCTAACTATGGCTACACCTTC. Residues: CSARKSGTGAANYGYTF.

This clonotype has a count of ten or more. The chain has TRBV2 and TRBJ2-5; D is tentatively TRBD1 or TRBD2 (5 bases each). V dropped 6 bases and J dropped 3 bases, with 11 bases sitting between them. Germline V CDR1 and CDR2: SNHLY, FYNNEI. The CDR3 runs 13 residues. CDR3 amino acids: CASRLGTEETQYF. CDR3 coding DNA: TGTGCCAGCAGGCTCGGGACGGAAGAGACCCAGTACTTC.

This clonotype was recorded many times. This chain joins TRBV6-1 and TRBJ2-5, with 10 bases identical to TRBD2. Germline values: CDR1 MNHNS, CDR2 SASEGT. Trimming removed 4 bases from V and 4 bases from J; junction bases left unmatched: 9. There are 16 residues in the CDR3. The CDR3: CASSGHSGRALETQYF. Written as DNA, the CDR3 is TGTGCCAGCAGTGGCCACAGCGGGAGGGCCTTAGAGACCCAGTACTTC.

The table lists this clonotype with many counts. This sequence joins TRBV11-2 and TRBJ1-6; no definite D call. This CDR3 region has 15 residues. With 1 base removed from V and 6 bases from J, the gap between germline ends came to 10 bases. Germline CDR1 reads SGHAT; CDR2 reads FQNNGV. The CDR3 loop is CASSLVAGINSPLHF. The CDR3 region has the DNA TGTGCCAGCAGCTTAGTTGCGGGGATTAATTCACCCCTCCACTTT.

The gene calls are TRBV7-8 and TRBJ2-1; D might be TRBD1 (5 bases). The CDR3 extends over 14 amino acids. Germline-derived CDR1 and CDR2 are SGHVS and FQNEAQ. V lost 1 base and J lost 5, with 9 bases in between. DNA for the CDR3: TGTGCCAGCAGCTTAGATCTAGGGGACAATGAGCAGTTCTTC. Translation gives CASSLDLGDNEQFF.

This clonotype has at least ten counts. The rearrangement uses TRBV28 and TRBJ2-6, with TRBD1 matching over 12 bases. From germline, CDR1 is MDHEN and CDR2 SYDVKM. The CDR3 is made up of 17 amino acids. The V and J ends lost 3 bases and 2 bases, in that order; junction bases with no gene match: 2. The CDR3 DNA sequence: TGTGCCAGCAGTTTCGGGACAGGGGGCGCTGGGGCCAACGTCCTGACTTTC. Translated, it gives CASSFGTGGAGANVLTF.